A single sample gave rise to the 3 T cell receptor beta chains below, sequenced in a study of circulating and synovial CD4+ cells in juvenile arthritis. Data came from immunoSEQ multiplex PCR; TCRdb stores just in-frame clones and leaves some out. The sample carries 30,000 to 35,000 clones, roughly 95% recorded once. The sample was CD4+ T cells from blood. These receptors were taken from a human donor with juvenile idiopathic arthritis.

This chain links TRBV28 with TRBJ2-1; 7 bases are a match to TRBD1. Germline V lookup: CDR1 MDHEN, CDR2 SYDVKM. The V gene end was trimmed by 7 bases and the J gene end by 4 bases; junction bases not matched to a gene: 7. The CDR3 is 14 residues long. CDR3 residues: CASIEGGLYNEQFF. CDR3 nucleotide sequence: TGTGCCAGCATTGAAGGGGGCCTTTACAATGAGCAGTTCTTC.

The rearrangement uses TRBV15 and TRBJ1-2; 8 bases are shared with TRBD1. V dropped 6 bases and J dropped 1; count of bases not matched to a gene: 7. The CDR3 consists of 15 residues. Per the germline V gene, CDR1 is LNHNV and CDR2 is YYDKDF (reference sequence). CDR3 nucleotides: TGTGCCACCAGTCCGGGACAGGCCATTAACTATGGCTACACCTTC. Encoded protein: CATSPGQAINYGYTF.

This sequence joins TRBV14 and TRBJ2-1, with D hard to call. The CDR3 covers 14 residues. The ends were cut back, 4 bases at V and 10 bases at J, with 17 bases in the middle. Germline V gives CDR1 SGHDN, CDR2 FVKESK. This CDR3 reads CASSPDHNTFEQFF. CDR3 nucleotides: TGTGCCAGCAGCCCCGATCATAACACGTTCGAGCAGTTCTTC.